This T cell receptor beta chain comes out of a study of monozygotic twins with inflammatory bowel disease. Study conclusions and caveats: For IBD patients, clonotypes shared with others were fewer than for healthy twins, especially with disease activity.

TCRdb reanalyzed the 5' RACE reads, giving one entry per CDR3 protein sequence and no DNA. This repertoire includes approximately 330,000 distinct CDR3 sequences. On this clonotype: The antigen is undetermined.

CDR1 is SGHTA and CDR2 is FQGNSA in the germline V gene. CDR3 length: 17 residues. This chain links TRBV7-2 with TRBJ2-1; without DNA, the TCRdb call of TRBD2 cannot be checked. The origin of this receptor is a human donor with ulcerative colitis or Crohn's disease, or a healthy co-twin of an affected twin (not recorded which). Sequencing used blood. CDR3 region: CASSASSGGVSYNEQFF.